This T cell receptor (beta chain) was retrieved from a study of T cells in localized non-small cell lung cancer (dated by TCRdb to about 2020). The study in broad terms: T cell repertoires of fewer than 250 early-stage NSCLC patients were analyzed, with tumors being compared against uninvolved tumor-adjacent lungs. All 250 or so NSCLC patients in the cohort were treatment-naive and had localized lung tumors that were resected. A mean age of around 66 years was recorded for the NSCLC patients, of whom 120 to 150 were male and about a hundred were female.

Study-wide conclusions, independent of this receptor: Because of the exploratory design, TCR variables were selected using unadjusted p-values without false-discovery rate correction. Multi-region tumor sequencing was not performed, so intratumor heterogeneity could not be excluded. The highest T cell clonality was observed in uninvolved tumor-adjacent lung, where clonality exceeded that of tumor, suggesting that antigenic responses were more focused in uninvolved tumor-adjacent lung. Higher blood T cell density associated with longer overall survival, while higher adjacent-lung clonality associated with shorter survival. A median of about 53 of the top 100 tumor clones were detected in paired uninvolved adjacent lung, and some 29 of these tumor clones were also found among the top 100 clones of the paired uninvolved adjacent lung.

At diagnosis, tumor, uninvolved tumor-adjacent lung and peripheral blood were collected and then preserved as a mix of FFPE and fresh-frozen material. For TCR repertoire profiling, blood samples were analyzed in the form of peripheral blood mononuclear cells. The immunoSEQ Assay was used to sequence TCR beta CDR3 regions from DNA. As for the authors' bioinformatics: T cell density was computed as TCR beta template counts normalized to usable DNA estimated by amplifying housekeeping genes. Richness was estimated using the preseqR package, with extrapolation to 400,000 templates for PBMC samples and to 120,000 templates for tissue samples. Clonality was defined by subtracting Pielou's evenness from one. Tissue-enriched TCRs were identified by differential abundance testing using productive amino-acid clonotypes, minimum total count 5 and alpha 0.1. Repertoire overlap between compartments was quantified with the Jaccard Index and Morisita Overlap Index. TCR beta CDR3s were clustered by GLIPH together with public tetramer-defined viral CDR3s, and at least three viral sequences plus V-gene enrichment were required for viral motifs. The table was pulled from immuneACCESS by TCRdb, which kept in-frame rearrangements only. Such tables lose some clones; where checked, under half of the loss comes from unresolved V genes, and the rest has no known cause. That table furnishes V, J and clone size, whereas the DNA furnished D and trimming. For this sample the table gives under 35,000 clones, of which around 90% were detected only once. The top ten clones comprise 3.5% to 5% of the sample.

V loses 3 bases, J loses 4 bases, and the germline ends lie 13 bases apart. Counted from cysteine to phenylalanine, this CDR3 has 15 amino acids. Only the CDR3 part of the read is kept: 45 bases, read in frame from the first base. CDR1 and CDR2, per the germline V gene (reference sequence), are LNHDA and SQIVND. As regards this clone: Which antigen it targets is not known. No base qualities exist here, and no much larger clone lies one base off it.

The receptor was derived from a woman between 40 and 69 years old with stage III lung adenocarcinoma. This specimen was peripheral blood mononuclear cells, taken before any cancer treatment. The chain links TRBV19 with TRBJ1-3; the D segment cannot be called with confidence. This receptor carries the CDR3 CASSMSEASGNTIYF. The nucleotide sequence reads TGTGCCAGTAGTATGTCGGAAGCATCGGGAAACACCATATATTTT.